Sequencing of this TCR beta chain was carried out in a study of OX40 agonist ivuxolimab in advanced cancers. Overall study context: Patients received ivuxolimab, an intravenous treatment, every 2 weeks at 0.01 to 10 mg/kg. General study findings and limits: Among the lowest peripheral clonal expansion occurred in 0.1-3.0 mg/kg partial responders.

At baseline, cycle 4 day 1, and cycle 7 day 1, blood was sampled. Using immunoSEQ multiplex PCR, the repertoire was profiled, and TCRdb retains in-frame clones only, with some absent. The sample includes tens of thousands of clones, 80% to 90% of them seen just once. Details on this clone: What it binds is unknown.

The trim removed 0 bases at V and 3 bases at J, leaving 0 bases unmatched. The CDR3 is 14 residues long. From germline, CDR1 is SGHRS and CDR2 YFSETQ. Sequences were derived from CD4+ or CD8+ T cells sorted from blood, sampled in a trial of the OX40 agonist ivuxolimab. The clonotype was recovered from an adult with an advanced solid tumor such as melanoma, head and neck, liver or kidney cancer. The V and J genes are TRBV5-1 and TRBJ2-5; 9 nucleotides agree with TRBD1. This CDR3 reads CASSLGTGEETQYF. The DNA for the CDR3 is TGCGCCAGCAGCTTGGGGACAGGGGAAGAGACCCAGTACTTC.